This section outlines one T cell receptor beta chain sequence together with its context. This sample is drawn from a study of blood T cell repertoires in COVID-19. Study in general: T cells, B-cell-depleted T cells, or PBMCs supplied cDNA or gDNA.

Study processing details: Amplification from reference gene primers served as the basis for estimated nucleated cell counts. Here immunoSEQ multiplex PCR was the method, and the copy in TCRdb shows in-frame clones only, minus some. V and J calls and clone size are those listed in that table; D and trimming were worked out from the DNA. This table holds roughly 410,000 clones, about 89% found once. This TCR was recovered from a woman between 35 and 50 years old with COVID-19, enrolled during active disease. The sequencing sample was made of peripheral blood.

The DNA of the CDR3 is TGTGCCAGCAGCTTAGGTCTCAGGGAAGTATACAATGAGCAGTTCTTC. The encoded protein is CASSLGLREVYNEQFF. The chain links TRBV7-9 to TRBJ2-1; a possible D gene is TRBD1 (5 bases). CDR1 is SEHNR and CDR2 is FQNEAQ in the germline V gene (reference sequence). This CDR3 is 16 amino acids long. V lost 1 base and J 4 bases, leaving 14 bases between the germline ends. The entire variable domain, with the rest obtained from reference TRBV7-9 and TRBJ2-1, is as follows: DTGVSQNPRHKITKRGQNVTFRCDPISEHNRLYWYRQTLGQGPEFLTYFQNEAQLEKSRLLSDRFSAERPKGSFSTLEIQRTEQGDSAMYLCASSLGLREVYNEQFFGPGTRLTVL.